The following is a T cell receptor (beta chain) sequence with its context. The CDR3 covers 11 residues. Germline CDR1 reads MNHEY; CDR2 reads SVGAGI. V was shortened by 5 bases and J by 8 bases, with 9 bases between the two germline ends. The record originates from a study of shared clonotypes between healthy human individuals. Sequencing was performed with immunoSEQ multiplex PCR; in TCRdb, only in-frame clones are kept and a portion is missing. The sample lists roughly 1,800,000 clones; about 94% were seen once. Naive CD8 cells were CD45RO-negative, positively selected for CCR7, excluding terminally differentiated effector memory CD45RA+ cells.

This sequence was found in a man aged 18 to 30 in good health. Sequencing input: naive CD8+ T cells sorted from blood. This chain links TRBV6-5 with TRBJ1-1; tentatively, D is TRBD1 (5 bases). The CDR3 sequence: CASSTWDEAFF. The CDR3 bases are TGTGCCAGCAGTACCTGGGACGAAGCTTTCTTT.